The 7 T cell receptor beta chains listed next were all sequenced from one sample in a study of T cells in Graves' hyperthyroidism and ophthalmopathy (dated by TCRdb to about 2019). Preparation of the library involved multiplex PCR. The instrument given in TCRdb is Illumina HiSeq 2000. TCR beta CDR3 regions were amplified from RNA transcripts. The first round of RT-PCR for the TCR CDR3 was performed with the HTBI primer set and the Qiagen OneStep RT-PCR kit. TCRdb reanalyzed the raw reads on its own, using fastp at Q25 for trimming and MiXCR for clone calling, and kept in-frame beta chains. Rows matching on CDR3 protein sequence are summarized as one entry with the most common DNA and genes. For this sample the table gives about 400,000 distinct CDR3 sequences, of which about 14% were detected only once. Around 28% of the sample comes from the top ten. Sequencing was done on a sample of blood. Receptors were obtained from a man aged 50 or older with Graves' ophthalmopathy.

The table lists this clonotype with many counts. The chain recombines TRBV2 with TRBJ2-1; a possible D gene is TRBD2 (7 bases). Trimming cost V 8 bases and J 7 bases, with 18 bases left between them. The CDR3 is 14 amino acids. Germline-derived CDR1 and CDR2 are SNHLY and FYNNEI. The CDR3 here is CASYKSQGGNEQFF. In nucleotides, the CDR3 is TGTGCCAGCTATAAATCACAGGGAGGGAATGAGCAGTTCTTC. Combining the CDR3 with reference TRBV2 and TRBJ2-1 gives the whole variable domain EPEVTQTPSHQVTQMGQEVILRCVPISNHLYFYWYRQILGQKVEFLVSFYNNEISEKSEIFDDQFSVERPDGSNFTLKIRSTKLEDSAMYFCASYKSQGGNEQFFGPGTRLTVL.

This clonotype was found many times. The chain employs TRBV6-1 and TRBJ1-1, with no clear D. Trimming removed 7 bases from V and 3 bases from J, with 6 bases in between. The length of the CDR3 is 11 residues. The V gene's germline CDR1 is MNHNS and CDR2 SASEGT. The CDR3 region is CASKPYTEAFF. The DNA for the CDR3 is TGTGCCAGCAAACCCTACACTGAAGCTTTCTTT.

The chain carries TRBV29-1 and TRBJ2-7, with 10 bases identical to TRBD2. Germline CDR1 is SQVTM and CDR2 is ANQGSEA. CDR3 length equals 16 residues. J was trimmed by 3 bases and V by 1 base; bases with no gene match: 9. For the CDR3, the DNA is TGCAGCGTTGAAGTTGCGGTAGCGGGAGGAATCTACGAGCAGTACTTC. This translates into CSVEVAVAGGIYEQYF.

This clonotype was recorded at least ten times. V usage is TRBV5-4 and J usage is TRBJ2-1; TRBD1 agrees at 8 bases. The trim removed 4 bases at V and 6 bases at J, leaving 15 bases unmatched. The CDR3 length is 17 residues. Per the germline V gene, CDR1 is SGHNT and CDR2 is YYREEE (reference sequence). As DNA, the CDR3 is TGTGCCAGCAGCCGAGGACAGGGCTTTTTTGGTCGCAATGAGCAGTTCTTC. Translated: CASSRGQGFFGRNEQFF.

This clonotype was picked up many times. The CDR3 is CASSYGRNQETQYF. The CDR3 DNA reads as TGTGCCAGCAGTTACGGACGGAACCAAGAGACCCAGTACTTC. The chain couples TRBV2 to TRBJ2-5; D gene ambiguous. With 5 bases removed from V and 0 bases from J, the gap between germline ends came to 10 bases. The CDR3 totals 14 residues. Looked up from germline, CDR1 is SNHLY and CDR2 is FYNNEI.

The sample holds many counts of this clonotype. The chain employs TRBV30 and TRBJ2-1; D unclear. The germline gives CDR1 GTSNPN, CDR2 SVGIG (reference sequence). The CDR3 totals 13 residues. V lost 2 bases to trimming and J lost 9 bases, with 14 bases between them. The CDR3 coding sequence is TGTGCCTGGAGTTTTCCCTCTGTCCTTGAGCAGTTCTTC. It is translated as CAWSFPSVLEQFF. The full variable domain, in which reference TRBV30 and TRBJ2-1 provide the parts outside the CDR3, is SQTIHQWPATLVQPVGSPLSLECTVEGTSNPNLYWYRQAAGRGLQLLFYSVGIGQISSEVPQNLSASRPQDRQFILSSKKLLLSDSGFYLCAWSFPSVLEQFFGPGTRLTVL.

In this sample, this clonotype turned up many times. The chain links TRBV20-1 to TRBJ2-1; the match to TRBD1 covers 7 bases. Germline V lookup: CDR1 DFQATT, CDR2 SNEGSKA (reference sequence). Trimming removed 4 bases from V and 0 bases from J; junction bases left unmatched: 3. This CDR3 is built from 14 residues. The CDR3 loop is CSANRDSSYNEQFF. The CDR3 coding sequence is TGCAGTGCTAATAGGGACAGCTCCTACAATGAGCAGTTCTTC.